This T cell receptor (beta chain) appears in the sequencing data of a study of blood T cell repertoires in COVID-19. At the level of the study: Samples taken during acute and convalescent COVID-19 were collected in the United States, Italy and Spain. Sources were T cells, B-cell-depleted T cells, or PBMCs; the material itself was cDNA or gDNA.

In the authors' workflow: Amplified reference gene primers provided the basis for estimating nucleated cell counts. Some clones are missing from TCRdb's copy, which holds only in-frame ones; the method was immunoSEQ multiplex PCR. V, J and clone size derive from that table, while D and trimming were established from the DNA sequence. The sample consists of roughly 140,000 clones, about 87% of them appearing once. This CDR3 has 13 amino acids. Trimming left V 3 bases short and J 0 bases short, with 5 bases between. CDR1 is SGHRS, CDR2 YFSETQ, per germline. The chain employs TRBV5-1 and TRBJ2-3; the D is unclear. The TCR sequence derives from a woman between 45 and 65 years old with acute or convalescent COVID-19. Material: peripheral blood. Here the CDR3 reads CASSSQSTDTQYF. Here the CDR3 DNA reads TGCGCCAGCAGCTCCCAGAGCACAGATACGCAGTATTTT.